This TCR beta chain was documented in a study of early T cells in non-severe SARS-CoV-2 infection. Study details: Alpha and beta chains were unpaired, from unsorted whole-blood bulk RNA.

From germline, CDR1 is LNHDA and CDR2 SQIVND (reference sequence). V lost 0 bases, J lost 1 base, and 6 bases lay in between. There are 14 residues in the CDR3. Researchers attached unique molecular identifiers to individual cDNA molecules. TCRdb processed the 5' RACE reads anew with MiXCR; each CDR3 protein has one entry. The repertoire holds 75,000 to 100,000 distinct CDR3 sequences, about 15% seen once, with 0.95% to 1.5% in the top ten. This clonotype was counted at least ten times. V and J are TRBV19 and TRBJ2-5; no reliable D call. This sequence originates from an adult who was a healthcare worker with PCR-confirmed SARS-CoV-2 infection or an uninfected control (not recorded which). Sequencing was performed on whole blood. In nucleotides, the CDR3 is TGTGCCAGTAGTATAGACTACGTCCAAGAGACCCAGTACTTC. It translates to CASSIDYVQETQYF. The variable domain in full, with the rest retrieved from reference TRBV19 and TRBJ2-5, is DGGITQSPKYLFRKEGQNVTLSCEQNLNHDAMYWYRQDPGQGLRLIYYSQIVNDFQKGDIAEGYSVSREKKESFPLTVTSAQKNPTAFYLCASSIDYVQETQYFGPGTRLLVL.